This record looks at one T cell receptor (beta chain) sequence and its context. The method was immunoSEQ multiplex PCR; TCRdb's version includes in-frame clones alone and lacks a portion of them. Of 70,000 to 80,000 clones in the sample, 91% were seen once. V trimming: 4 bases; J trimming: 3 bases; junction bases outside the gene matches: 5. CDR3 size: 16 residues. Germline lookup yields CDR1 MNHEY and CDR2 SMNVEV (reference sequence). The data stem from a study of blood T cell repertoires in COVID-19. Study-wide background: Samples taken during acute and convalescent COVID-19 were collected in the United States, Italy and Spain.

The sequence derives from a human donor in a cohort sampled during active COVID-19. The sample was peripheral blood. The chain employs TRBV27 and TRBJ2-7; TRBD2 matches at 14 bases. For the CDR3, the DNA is TGTGCCAGCAGTTCTCCCGGGACTAGCGGGGGCTACGAGCAGTACTTC. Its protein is CASSSPGTSGGYEQYF.